The sequence of this TCR beta chain was determined in a study of shared clonotypes between healthy human individuals. It was CD45RO-negative cells, positively selected for CCR7, that made up naive CD8 cells, with terminally differentiated effector memory CD45RA+ cells excluded. Study-level results: The four-donor shared clonotypes exceeded non-shared clonotypes in generation probability, with non-shared ones scoring lower.

The CDR3 runs to 15 residues. CDR1 is ENHRY, CDR2 SYGVKD, per germline. Trimming pared 3 bases from V and 2 bases from J, leaving 14 bases between. Assay used: immunoSEQ multiplex PCR; TCRdb lists only in-frame clones, some missing. The repertoire holds nearly 2 million clones, about 94% seen once, with around 1% in the top ten. Remarks on this clone: Its cognate antigen is unknown.

The chain employs TRBV10-3 and TRBJ2-7; D assignment may be TRBD1 or TRBD2 (5 bases each). This sequence originates from a man younger than 30 in good health. Sequences were obtained from naive CD8+ T cells sorted from blood. CDR3 coding DNA: TGTGCCATCAGTGATTGGGGCGGGTTCACCTACGAGCAGTACTTC. Amino acids: CAISDWGGFTYEQYF.